This T cell receptor (beta chain) was retrieved from a study of blood T cell repertoires in COVID-19. The CDR3 has 13 residues. Looked up from germline, CDR1 is SNHLY and CDR2 is FYNNEI. V gave up 7 bases and J gave up 2 bases, with 11 bases separating them. Sequencing was performed with immunoSEQ multiplex PCR; in TCRdb, only in-frame clones are kept and a portion is missing. The table records approximately 120,000 clones, about nine tenths of them present only once. The sequenced material came from peripheral blood. The chain joins TRBV2 to TRBJ1-1; TRBD1 is a possible D gene (6 bases). The clonotype originates from a human donor in a cohort sampled during active COVID-19. As DNA, the CDR3 is TGTGCCAGCAAGGTGGGGGCAAACACTGAAGCTTTCTTT. Its translation is CASKVGANTEAFF.